A selection of T cell receptor beta chains follows, all from one sample in a study of T cells in Graves' hyperthyroidism and ophthalmopathy. Via MiXCR, TCRdb re-called the multiplex PCR reads, giving one row per CDR3 protein. The repertoire holds about 600,000 distinct CDR3 sequences, with about 16% as singletons. Sequences were obtained from blood. The receptors shown here come from a woman aged 35 to 49 with Graves' ophthalmopathy. Each CDR3 is given with its conserved first and last residue. The D gene is left open where the match is weak. Not all rows give a size; the values are once, few, many and, for expanded clones, a class.

D: TRBD2; V: TRBV10-3; size: .; length: 19; J: TRBJ2-1; DNA: TGTGCCATCAGTGAGAAAGGCCTAGCGGGGGGGCTCGGGTACAATGAGCAGTTCTTC; CDR3: CAISEKGLAGGLGYNEQFF
D: TRBD2; V: TRBV20-1; size: .; length: 17; J: TRBJ2-1; DNA: TGCAGTGCTAGAGCGGGATTGCAACTAGCGAGTGCCGATGAGCAGTTCTTC; CDR3: CSARAGLQLASADEQFF
D: TRBD2; V: TRBV7-8; size: many; length: 14; J: TRBJ2-3; DNA: TGTGCCATTCTAGCGGGAGGGACGACAGATACGCAGTATTTT; CDR3: CAILAGGTTDTQYF
D: .; V: TRBV2; size: many; length: 15; J: TRBJ2-2; DNA: TGTGCCAGCAGTGAGGAGGGGTTGGCCACCGGGGAGCTGTTTTTT; CDR3: CASSEEGLATGELFF
D: .; V: TRBV29-1; size: .; length: 13; J: TRBJ2-1; DNA: TGCAGCGTTGTCTCCCGCCCATTGGATGAGCAGTTCTTC; CDR3: CSVVSRPLDEQFF
D: .; V: TRBV6-5; size: .; length: 16; J: TRBJ1-3; DNA: TGTGCCAGCAGTTACTCTGCAGATTTCTCTGGAAACACCATATATTTT; CDR3: CASSYSADFSGNTIYF
D: TRBD1; V: TRBV4-1; size: .; length: 16; J: TRBJ2-7; DNA: TGCGCCAGCAGCCAAGATAGTCCAGGGGGCTGGTACGAGCAGTACTTC; CDR3: CASSQDSPGGWYEQYF
D: TRBD1; V: TRBV7-9; size: few; length: 16; J: TRBJ1-4; DNA: TGTGCCAGCAGCTTAGCGCTTTCCAGGGGGACTGAAAAACTGTTTTTT; CDR3: CASSLALSRGTEKLFF
D: TRBD2; V: TRBV5-4; size: few; length: 14; J: TRBJ2-5; DNA: TGTGCCAGCAGCCCGGGAGCGGGAGGAGAGACCCAGTACTTC; CDR3: CASSPGAGGETQYF
D: .; V: TRBV28; size: many; length: 12; J: TRBJ2-1; DNA: TGTGCCAGCAGTACGCTCGGAAATGAGCAGTTCTTC; CDR3: CASSTLGNEQFF
D: .; V: TRBV7-6; size: many; length: 13; J: TRBJ2-2; DNA: TGTGCCAGCAGCCTGGGGGTGGTCGGGGAGCTGTTTTTT; CDR3: CASSLGVVGELFF
D: .; V: TRBV20-1; size: few; length: 12; J: TRBJ1-2; DNA: TGCAGTGCTTTAGGCAGGAACTATGGCTACACCTTC; CDR3: CSALGRNYGYTF
D: .; V: TRBV30; size: .; length: 14; J: TRBJ2-3; DNA: TGTGCCTGGAGGGTGAGGGGGAGCACAGATACGCAGTATTTT; CDR3: CAWRVRGSTDTQYF
D: .; V: TRBV30; size: few; length: 13; J: TRBJ1-6; DNA: TGTGCCTGGAGTCTCCAGGGGAATTCACCCCTCCACTTT; CDR3: CAWSLQGNSPLHF
D: .; V: TRBV6-2/TRBV6-3; size: many; length: 13; J: TRBJ1-2; DNA: TGTGCCAGCAGTTCTCCGCAGGGGTATGGCTACACCTTC; CDR3: CASSSPQGYGYTF
D: .; V: TRBV7-6; size: many; length: 15; J: TRBJ1-5; DNA: TGTGCCAGCAGTTTAGGGGCCGGGGGGAATCAGCCCCAGCATTTT; CDR3: CASSLGAGGNQPQHF
D: .; V: TRBV11-2; size: many; length: 13; J: TRBJ1-2; DNA: TGTGCCAGCAGCTCCGTCCTCAGGGATGGCTACACCTTC; CDR3: CASSSVLRDGYTF
D: .; V: TRBV6-1; size: many; length: 14; J: TRBJ1-1; DNA: TGTGCCAGCAGATACAGAGGTTCGAACACTGAAGCTTTCTTT; CDR3: CASRYRGSNTEAFF
D: .; V: TRBV28; size: few; length: 13; J: TRBJ2-1; DNA: TGTGCCAGTTCCCCTTTATTTGGCGATGAGCAGTTCTTC; CDR3: CASSPLFGDEQFF
D: TRBD1; V: TRBV11-2; size: few; length: 16; J: TRBJ2-1; DNA: TGTGCCAGCAGCCGGTGGGCAGGGGGCTCCTACAATGAGCAGTTCTTC; CDR3: CASSRWAGGSYNEQFF
D: .; V: TRBV5-1; size: many; length: 15; J: TRBJ1-1; DNA: TGCGCCAGCAGCTTGGTGTCGGGTCCCGCGGCTGAAGCTTTCTTT; CDR3: CASSLVSGPAAEAFF
D: .; V: TRBV7-8; size: .; length: 15; J: TRBJ2-6; DNA: TGTGCCAGCAGCTTGGTAGGACTTGGGGCCAACGTCCTGACTTTC; CDR3: CASSLVGLGANVLTF
D: .; V: TRBV6-1; size: .; length: 16; J: TRBJ1-3; DNA: TGTGCCAGTTCCGCCTGGGGGGAATACTCTGGAAACACCATATATTTT; CDR3: CASSAWGEYSGNTIYF
D: TRBD1; V: TRBV7-2; size: many; length: 15; J: TRBJ2-3; DNA: TGTGCCAGCAGGGCAACAGGGGGAAGGGCAGATACGCAGTATTTT; CDR3: CASRATGGRADTQYF
D: .; V: TRBV2; size: many; length: 14; J: TRBJ2-5; DNA: TGTGCCAGCAGCAGGGTTCGGGTACAAGAGACCCAGTACTTC; CDR3: CASSRVRVQETQYF
D: .; V: TRBV7-9; size: many; length: 11; J: TRBJ1-1; DNA: TGTGCCAGCAGCCGCCCCACCGAATCTTTCTTT; CDR3: CASSRPTESFF
D: TRBD1; V: TRBV11-2; size: many; length: 13; J: TRBJ2-1; DNA: TGTGCCAGCAGCGTCGGACAGGGCGTGGAGCAGTTCTTC; CDR3: CASSVGQGVEQFF
D: .; V: TRBV6-1; size: few; length: 17; J: TRBJ1-5; DNA: TGTGCCAGCAGTGTCGGCAACCCCATCACTAGCAATCAGCCCCAGCATTTT; CDR3: CASSVGNPITSNQPQHF
D: .; V: TRBV5-1; size: few; length: 13; J: TRBJ1-2; DNA: TGCGCCAGCAGCTTTGGGGGAGGCCATGGCTACACCTTC; CDR3: CASSFGGGHGYTF
D: .; V: TRBV20-1; size: few; length: 14; J: TRBJ2-7; DNA: TGCAGTGCTAGAGATCCAGCGAGGGCTTTCGAGCAGTACTTC; CDR3: CSARDPARAFEQYF
D: TRBD1; V: TRBV28; size: many; length: 12; J: TRBJ2-3; DNA: TGTGCCAGCAGTGACAGGGGAGATACGCAGTATTTT; CDR3: CASSDRGDTQYF
D: TRBD2; V: TRBV2; size: many; length: 16; J: TRBJ2-5; DNA: TGTGCCAGCAAGGGGGAGCTAGCGGGAGCGTTAGAGACCCAGTACTTC; CDR3: CASKGELAGALETQYF
D: .; V: TRBV30; size: many; length: 15; J: TRBJ2-5; DNA: TGTGCCTGGAGTGTACGAGTCCAGTCCCTAGAGACCCAGTACTTC; CDR3: CAWSVRVQSLETQYF
D: .; V: TRBV28; size: few; length: 17; J: TRBJ2-6; DNA: TGTGCCAGCAGTTTATCGGGACGCTTCTCTGGGGCCAACGTCCTGACTTTC; CDR3: CASSLSGRFSGANVLTF
D: .; V: TRBV4-1; size: .; length: 15; J: TRBJ2-7; DNA: TGCGCCAGCAGCCAAGCAGACTCGGTTCCCTACGAGCAGTACTTC; CDR3: CASSQADSVPYEQYF
D: .; V: TRBV18; size: .; length: 15; J: TRBJ1-3; DNA: TGTGCCAGCTCACCACTCTCGGGGGCCGAAAACACCATATATTTT; CDR3: CASSPLSGAENTIYF
D: .; V: TRBV2; size: many; length: 14; J: TRBJ2-5; DNA: TGTGCCAGCAATTCCGGGACCCTGCAAGAGACCCAGTACTTC; CDR3: CASNSGTLQETQYF
D: .; V: TRBV14; size: .; length: 15; J: TRBJ1-1; DNA: TGTGCCAGCAGCCAAGAAGACAGAGGAAACACTGAAGCTTTCTTT; CDR3: CASSQEDRGNTEAFF
D: TRBD2; V: TRBV2; size: many; length: 16; J: TRBJ2-1; DNA: TGTGCCAGCGTCGGTGGTAGCGGGAGTATAGACAATGAGCAGTTCTTC; CDR3: CASVGGSGSIDNEQFF
D: .; V: TRBV27; size: many; length: 15; J: TRBJ1-4; DNA: TGTGCCAGCAGTTTGGGGGGTCGGGGTAATGAAAAACTGTTTTTT; CDR3: CASSLGGRGNEKLFF
D: .; V: TRBV12-3/TRBV12-4; size: many; length: 15; J: TRBJ2-7; DNA: TGTGCCAGCAGTTTCATCCAGGGGTCCCTCGGCGAGCAGTACTTC; CDR3: CASSFIQGSLGEQYF
D: TRBD1; V: TRBV12-3/TRBV12-4; size: .; length: 13; J: TRBJ1-1; DNA: TGTGCCAGCCTTCTATATGGGACAGCTGAAGCTTTCTTT; CDR3: CASLLYGTAEAFF
D: .; V: TRBV30; size: many; length: 13; J: TRBJ1-5; DNA: TGTGCCTGGGGTATCCAGGGGAACAAACCCCAGCATTTT; CDR3: CAWGIQGNKPQHF
D: .; V: TRBV7-9; size: .; length: 15; J: TRBJ1-4; DNA: TGTGCCAGCAGCTATTTTCTACTCCGCGGGGAAAAACTGTTTTTT; CDR3: CASSYFLLRGEKLFF
D: .; V: TRBV20-1; size: many; length: 14; J: TRBJ1-1; DNA: TGCAGTGCTAGAGTGGTGGTGGAGGGCACTGAAGCTTTCTTT; CDR3: CSARVVVEGTEAFF
D: .; V: TRBV5-1; size: many; length: 16; J: TRBJ2-1; DNA: TGCGCCAGCAGCTTGGAGGGGCGGGGGCCATACAATGAGCAGTTCTTC; CDR3: CASSLEGRGPYNEQFF
D: TRBD1; V: TRBV11-1; size: many; length: 16; J: TRBJ1-1; DNA: TGTGCCAGCAGCTTAGACCCAGGGGGTTTGAACACTGAAGCTTTCTTT; CDR3: CASSLDPGGLNTEAFF
D: .; V: TRBV20-1; size: .; length: 12; J: TRBJ2-2; DNA: TGCAGTGCTCAACGGAACACCGGGGAGCTGTTTTTT; CDR3: CSAQRNTGELFF